The T cell receptor (beta chain) described here comes from a study of cytomegalovirus exposure and HLA in healthy donors. For the study at large: Roughly 180 million T cells yielded roughly 120 million unique TCR beta sequences, as an earlier analysis found. The Caucasian-associated ancestry cluster held under 90% of 398 genotyped donors.

As for the donors, each was a healthy bone marrow donor. The V gene lost 0 bases and the J gene lost 6 bases, with 10 bases spanning the gap. In germline, CDR1 is SGHNT, CDR2 YYREEE (reference sequence). The CDR3 length is 13 residues. This PCR relied on a set of 60 Vbeta primers and 13 Jbeta primers. Clones were read by immunoSEQ multiplex PCR, and TCRdb kept only the in-frame ones, dropping some. The sample lists 100,000 to 150,000 clones, approximately 75% occurring once. The V and J genes are TRBV5-4 and TRBJ2-7; perhaps TRBD2 as D (5 bases). Sequences were obtained from PBMCs. This TCR was recovered from a woman between 50 and 59 years old in good health and CMV-seronegative. CDR3 region: CASSLEFGGEQYF. The CDR3, as DNA: TGTGCCAGCAGCTTGGAGTTCGGAGGCGAGCAGTACTTC.